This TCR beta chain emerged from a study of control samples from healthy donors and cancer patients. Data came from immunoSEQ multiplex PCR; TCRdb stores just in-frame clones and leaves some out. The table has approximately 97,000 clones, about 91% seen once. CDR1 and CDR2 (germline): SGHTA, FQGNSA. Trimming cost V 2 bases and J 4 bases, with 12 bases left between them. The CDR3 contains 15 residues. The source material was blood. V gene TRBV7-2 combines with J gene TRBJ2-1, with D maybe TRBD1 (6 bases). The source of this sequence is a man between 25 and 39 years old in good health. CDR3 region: CASSLSRGRYNEQFF. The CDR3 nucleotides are TGTGCCAGCAGCTTATCCAGGGGAAGGTACAATGAGCAGTTCTTC.